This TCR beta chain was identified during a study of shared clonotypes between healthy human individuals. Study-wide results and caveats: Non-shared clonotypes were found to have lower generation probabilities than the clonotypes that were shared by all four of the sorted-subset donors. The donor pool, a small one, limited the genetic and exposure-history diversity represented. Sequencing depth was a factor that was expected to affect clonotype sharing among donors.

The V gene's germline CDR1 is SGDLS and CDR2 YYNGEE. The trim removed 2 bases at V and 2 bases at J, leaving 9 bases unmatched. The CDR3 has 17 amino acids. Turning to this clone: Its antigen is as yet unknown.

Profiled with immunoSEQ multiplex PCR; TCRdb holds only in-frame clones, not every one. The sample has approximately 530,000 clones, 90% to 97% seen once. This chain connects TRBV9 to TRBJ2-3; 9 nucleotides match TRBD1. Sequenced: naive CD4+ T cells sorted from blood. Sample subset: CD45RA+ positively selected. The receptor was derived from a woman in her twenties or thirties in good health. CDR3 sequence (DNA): TGTGCCAGCAGCGTGGAGGGGGACAGGGTGACCACAGATACGCAGTATTTT. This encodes CASSVEGDRVTTDTQYF.